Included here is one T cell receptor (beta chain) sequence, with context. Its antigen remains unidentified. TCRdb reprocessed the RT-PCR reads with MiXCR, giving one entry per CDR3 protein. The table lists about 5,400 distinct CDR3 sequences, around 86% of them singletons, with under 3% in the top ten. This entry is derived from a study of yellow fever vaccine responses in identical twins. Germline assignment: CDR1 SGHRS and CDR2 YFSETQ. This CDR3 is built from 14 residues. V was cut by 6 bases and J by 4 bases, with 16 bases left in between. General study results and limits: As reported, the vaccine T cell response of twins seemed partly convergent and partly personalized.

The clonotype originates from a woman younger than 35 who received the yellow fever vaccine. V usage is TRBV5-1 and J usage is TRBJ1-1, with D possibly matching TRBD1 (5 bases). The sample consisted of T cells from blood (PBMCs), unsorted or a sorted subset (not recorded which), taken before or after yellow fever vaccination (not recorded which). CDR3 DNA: TGCGCCAGCACCCCTTCACAGGTCTCCACTGAAGCTTTCTTT. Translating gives CASTPSQVSTEAFF.